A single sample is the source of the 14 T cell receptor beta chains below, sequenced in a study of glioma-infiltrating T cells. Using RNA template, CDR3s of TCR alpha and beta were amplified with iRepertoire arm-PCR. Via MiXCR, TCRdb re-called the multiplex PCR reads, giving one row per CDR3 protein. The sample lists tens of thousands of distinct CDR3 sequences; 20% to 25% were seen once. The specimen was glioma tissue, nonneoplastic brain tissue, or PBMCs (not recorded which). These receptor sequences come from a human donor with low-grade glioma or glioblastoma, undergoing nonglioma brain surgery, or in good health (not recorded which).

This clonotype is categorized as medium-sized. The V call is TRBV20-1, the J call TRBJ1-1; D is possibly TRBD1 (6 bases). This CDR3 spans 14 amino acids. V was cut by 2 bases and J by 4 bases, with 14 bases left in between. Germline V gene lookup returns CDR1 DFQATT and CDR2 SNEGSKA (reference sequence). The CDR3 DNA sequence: TGCAGTGCTAGACGACCCCAGGGGTTCACTGAAGCTTTCTTT. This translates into CSARRPQGFTEAFF.

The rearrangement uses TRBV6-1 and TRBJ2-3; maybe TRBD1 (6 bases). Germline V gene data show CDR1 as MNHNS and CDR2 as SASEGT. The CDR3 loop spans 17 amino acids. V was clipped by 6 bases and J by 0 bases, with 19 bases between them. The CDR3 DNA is TGTGCCAGCAGAGACCCTTCTCGGGACAAAAGCACAGATACGCAGTATTTT. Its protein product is CASRDPSRDKSTDTQYF.

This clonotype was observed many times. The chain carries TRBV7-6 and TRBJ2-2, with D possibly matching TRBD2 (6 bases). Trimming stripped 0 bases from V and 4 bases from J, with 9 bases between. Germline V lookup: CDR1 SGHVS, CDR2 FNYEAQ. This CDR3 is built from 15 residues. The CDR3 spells CASSLAGRSTGELFF. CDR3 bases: TGTGCCAGCAGCTTAGCTGGGAGGAGCACCGGGGAGCTGTTTTTT.

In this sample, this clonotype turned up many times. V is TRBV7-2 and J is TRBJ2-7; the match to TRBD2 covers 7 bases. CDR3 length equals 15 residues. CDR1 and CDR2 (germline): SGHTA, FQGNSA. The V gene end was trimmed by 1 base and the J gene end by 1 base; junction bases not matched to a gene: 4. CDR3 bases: TGTGCCAGCAGCTTAGGCGGGAGTTCTTCCTACGAGCAGTACTTC. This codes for CASSLGGSSSYEQYF.

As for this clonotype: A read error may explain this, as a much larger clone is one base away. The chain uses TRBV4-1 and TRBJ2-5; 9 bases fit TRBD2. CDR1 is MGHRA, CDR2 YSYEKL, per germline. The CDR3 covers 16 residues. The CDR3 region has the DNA TGTGCCAGCAGCCCACGCCGGCTAGCGGGAAGAGAGACCCAGTACTTC. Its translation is CASSPRRLAGRETQYF.

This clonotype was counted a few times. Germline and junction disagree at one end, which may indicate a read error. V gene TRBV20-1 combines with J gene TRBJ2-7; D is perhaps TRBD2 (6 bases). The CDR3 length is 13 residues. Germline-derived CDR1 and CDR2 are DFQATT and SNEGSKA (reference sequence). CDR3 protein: CSAREAGSYEQCF. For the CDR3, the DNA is TGCAGTGCTAGAGAAGCGGGCAGCTACGAGCAGTGCTTC.

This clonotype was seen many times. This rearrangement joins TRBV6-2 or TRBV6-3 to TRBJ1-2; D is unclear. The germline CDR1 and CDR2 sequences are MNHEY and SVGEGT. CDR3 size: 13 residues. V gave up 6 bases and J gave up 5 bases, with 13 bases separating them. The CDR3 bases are TGTGCCAGCAGAACCGGGATGCCTTATGGCTACACCTTC. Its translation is CASRTGMPYGYTF.

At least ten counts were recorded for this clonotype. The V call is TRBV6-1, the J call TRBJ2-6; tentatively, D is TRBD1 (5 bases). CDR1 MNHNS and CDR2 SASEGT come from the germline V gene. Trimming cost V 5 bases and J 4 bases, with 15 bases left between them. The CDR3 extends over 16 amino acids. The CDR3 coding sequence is TGTGCCAGCAGTTCGTTAAAGGGGTCCGGGGCCAACGTCCTGACTTTC. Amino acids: CASSSLKGSGANVLTF.

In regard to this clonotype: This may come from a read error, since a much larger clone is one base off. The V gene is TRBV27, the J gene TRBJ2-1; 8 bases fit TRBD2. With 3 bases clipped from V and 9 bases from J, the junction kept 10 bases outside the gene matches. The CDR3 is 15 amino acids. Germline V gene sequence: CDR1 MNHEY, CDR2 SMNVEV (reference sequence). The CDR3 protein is CASSFFGGANSEQFF. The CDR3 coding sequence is TGTGCCAGCAGTTTTTTCGGGGGGGCCAACAGTGAGCAGTTCTTC.

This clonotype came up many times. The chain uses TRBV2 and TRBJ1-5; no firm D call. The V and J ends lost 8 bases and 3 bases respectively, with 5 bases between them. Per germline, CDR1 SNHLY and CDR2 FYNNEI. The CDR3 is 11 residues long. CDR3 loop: CASGVNQPQHF. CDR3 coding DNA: TGTGCCAGCGGCGTCAATCAGCCCCAGCATTTT.

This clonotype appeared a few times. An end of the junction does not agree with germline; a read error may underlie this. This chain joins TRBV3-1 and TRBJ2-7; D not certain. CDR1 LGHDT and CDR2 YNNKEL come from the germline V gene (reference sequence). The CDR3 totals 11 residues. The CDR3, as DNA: TGTGCCAGCAGGCAAGCGTACGAGCAGTACTTC. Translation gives CASRQAYEQYF.

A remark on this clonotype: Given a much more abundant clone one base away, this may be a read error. The CDR3 spells CASSQHLRGRSVTEAFF. CDR3 in DNA: TGTGCCAGCAGCCAGCATCTCAGGGGGCGAAGTGTCACTGAAGCTTTCTTT. This sequence joins TRBV7-9 and TRBJ1-1; 8 bases match TRBD1. Germline V gives CDR1 SEHNR, CDR2 FQNEAQ (reference sequence). The CDR3 contains 17 residues. Unmatched junction bases numbered 15, after V lost 5 bases and J lost 4 bases.

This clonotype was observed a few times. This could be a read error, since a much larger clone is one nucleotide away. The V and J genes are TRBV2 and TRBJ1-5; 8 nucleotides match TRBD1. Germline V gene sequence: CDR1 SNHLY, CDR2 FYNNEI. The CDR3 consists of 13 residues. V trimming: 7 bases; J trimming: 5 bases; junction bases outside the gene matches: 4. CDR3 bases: TGTGCCAGCAAGGGACAGGTCGATCAGCCCCAGCATTTT. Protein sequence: CASKGQVDQPQHF.

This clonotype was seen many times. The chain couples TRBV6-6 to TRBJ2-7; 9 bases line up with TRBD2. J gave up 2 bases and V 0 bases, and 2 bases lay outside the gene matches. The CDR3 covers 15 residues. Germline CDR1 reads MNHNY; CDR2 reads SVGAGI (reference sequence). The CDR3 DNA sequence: TGTGCCAGCAGTTACTCGGGCGGGAGGGCCTACGAGCAGTACTTC. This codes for CASSYSGGRAYEQYF.